The 29 T cell receptor beta chains listed next were all sequenced from one sample in a study of T cells expressing NK-cell markers. TCRdb re-called the 5' RACE reads and shows each CDR3 protein once, DNA omitted. This table holds some 440,000 distinct CDR3 sequences. Sequenced: blood T cells: a sorted CD56 or NKG2C T cell subset, CD4+ or CD8+ T cells, or bulk PBMC T cells (not recorded which). All receptors come from a woman aged 45-59 years in good health.

J is TRBJ2-1 and V is TRBV20-1; checking the TCRdb D call of TRBD1 is not possible without DNA. There are 12 residues in the CDR3. Per germline, CDR1 DFQATT and CDR2 SNEGSKA (reference sequence). The chain's CDR3 is CSARTDYNEQFF.

V is TRBV15 and J is TRBJ1-2; TCRdb names TRBD1, which stays unverified in the absence of DNA. CDR1 is LNHNV and CDR2 is YYDKDF in the germline V gene (reference sequence). The CDR3 has 16 amino acids. CDR3 sequence reads: CATSRDRLAGRVGYTF.

The V and J genes are TRBV20-1 and TRBJ2-1. This CDR3 region has 12 residues. CDR1 and CDR2 (germline): DFQATT, SNEGSKA (reference sequence). The CDR3 loop is CSANTGEDEQFF.

The rearrangement joins TRBV5-1 to TRBJ2-5; TCRdb indicates TRBD1, and absent DNA this call remains unverified. CDR1 is SGHRS and CDR2 is YFSETQ in the germline V gene. This CDR3 region has 16 residues. The CDR3 spells CASSLKTGGFDGTQYF.

The chain links TRBV4-1 to TRBJ2-2; TCRdb designates TRBD2, a call that cannot be tested without DNA. CDR1 is MGHRA, CDR2 YSYEKL, per germline. The CDR3 sequence is 16 residues long. The CDR3 protein is CASSHKGLEIPGELFF.

The chain employs TRBV11-2 and TRBJ2-5; checking the TCRdb D call of TRBD2 is not possible without DNA. Looked up from germline, CDR1 is SGHAT and CDR2 is FQNNGV. The CDR3 sequence is 15 residues long. CDR3 loop: CASSFWTSGSETQYF.

CDR3: CASSSPGPAGVHNEQFF. The rearrangement uses TRBV6-6 and TRBJ2-1; as DNA is missing, the TRBD2 call by TCRdb cannot be tested. CDR1 and CDR2 (germline): MNHNY, SVGAGI (reference sequence). The CDR3 totals 17 residues.

CDR3 sequence: CASSPGPNYGYTF. The genes are TRBV3-1 and TRBJ1-2. Germline V gene sequence: CDR1 LGHDT, CDR2 YNNKEL (reference sequence). The CDR3 contains 13 residues.

The CDR3 region is CSARDTGTSGLNEQFF. The gene calls are TRBV20-1 and TRBJ2-1; TCRdb designates TRBD2, a call that cannot be tested without DNA. The CDR3 spans 16 residues. The germline gives CDR1 DFQATT, CDR2 SNEGSKA (reference sequence).

This sequence joins TRBV3-1 and TRBJ2-1; checking the TCRdb D call of TRBD1 is not possible without DNA. Per the germline V gene, CDR1 is LGHDT and CDR2 is YNNKEL (reference sequence). CDR3 size: 16 residues. The chain's CDR3 is CASSQAGMGIMGEQFF.

This chain connects TRBV3-1 to TRBJ2-1; TCRdb picks TRBD1, but there is no DNA to check that call. CDR3 size: 13 residues. Per the germline V gene, CDR1 is LGHDT and CDR2 is YNNKEL (reference sequence). CDR3 sequence reads: CASSQSPVSEQFF.

The genes are TRBV6-5 and TRBJ2-7; TCRdb indicates TRBD1, and absent DNA this call remains unverified. The CDR3 contains 12 residues. Germline V gives CDR1 MNHEY, CDR2 SVGAGI. The CDR3 loop reads CASSPGGAEQYF.

The chain uses TRBV19 and TRBJ2-1; TCRdb names TRBD1, which stays unverified in the absence of DNA. The CDR3 is made up of 13 amino acids. Germline V CDR1 and CDR2: LNHDA, SQIVND (reference sequence). The CDR3 loop is CASSPGGPNEQFF.

The rearrangement joins TRBV7-2 to TRBJ2-5; TCRdb lists TRBD2, though no DNA is available to test this call. The germline V gene has CDR1 SGHTA and CDR2 FQGNSA. The CDR3 has 12 residues. The CDR3: CASSSLGETQYF.

V gene TRBV4-2 combines with J gene TRBJ2-3; the D call of TRBD1 rests on TCRdb alone, since no DNA is present to check it. The germline V gene has CDR1 LGHNA and CDR2 YNFKEQ. This CDR3 is built from 17 residues. The CDR3 region is CASSRRGGGSRTDTQYF.

The rearrangement uses TRBV2 and TRBJ2-1; TCRdb's D gene call, TRBD1, goes unchecked for lack of DNA. Germline V gene lookup returns CDR1 SNHLY and CDR2 FYNNEI. The length of the CDR3 is 16 residues. The CDR3 loop is CASSEVTGETYNEQFF. The entire variable domain, with the rest obtained from reference TRBV2 and TRBJ2-1, is as follows: EPEVTQTPSHQVTQMGQEVILRCVPISNHLYFYWYRQILGQKVEFLVSFYNNEISEKSEIFDDQFSVERPDGSNFTLKIRSTKLEDSAMYFCASSEVTGETYNEQFFGPGTRLTVL.

This sequence joins TRBV9 and TRBJ2-2; the D call from TCRdb, TRBD1, cannot be confirmed without DNA. The CDR3 has 17 amino acids. Germline values: CDR1 SGDLS, CDR2 YYNGEE. CDR3 amino acids: CASSGGTGGRNTGELFF.

J is TRBJ2-1 and V is TRBV5-1. Per germline, CDR1 SGHRS and CDR2 YFSETQ. There are 11 residues in the CDR3. CDR3 sequence reads: CASSLLEMEFF.

The chain has TRBV10-2 and TRBJ2-1; without DNA, the TCRdb call of TRBD2 cannot be checked. The CDR3 has 19 residues. Germline V gives CDR1 WSHSY, CDR2 SAAADI. The CDR3 loop is CASSVPFRLAEETYNEQFF.

The rearrangement joins TRBV12-3 or TRBV12-4 to TRBJ1-2; TCRdb gives TRBD1 as the D gene, but with no DNA this cannot be confirmed. The CDR3 is 15 amino acids. CDR3: CASSLGAGANYGYTF.

V is TRBV24-1 and J is TRBJ2-7; without DNA, the TCRdb call of TRBD2 cannot be checked. Germline-derived CDR1 and CDR2 are KGHDR and SFDVKD. The CDR3 is 14 residues long. CDR3 sequence: CATQQAGNSYEQYF.

This chain links TRBV3-1 with TRBJ1-1; TCRdb picks TRBD1, but there is no DNA to check that call. The CDR3 consists of 15 residues. Germline lookup yields CDR1 LGHDT and CDR2 YNNKEL (reference sequence). This CDR3 reads CASSPRQGMNTEAFF.

This chain links TRBV12-3 or TRBV12-4 with TRBJ1-5; the TCRdb call, TRBD1, lacks DNA for checking. The CDR3 has 14 residues. The CDR3 is CASSGGSGDQPQHF.

V and J are TRBV5-1 and TRBJ2-3; with no DNA, the TCRdb D assignment of TRBD1 cannot be verified. The CDR3 is 16 residues long. Germline assignment: CDR1 SGHRS and CDR2 YFSETQ. CDR3: CASSLAPKTGVDTQYF.

The chain employs TRBV28 and TRBJ2-2; without DNA, the TCRdb call of TRBD2 cannot be checked. Germline CDR1 is MDHEN and CDR2 is SYDVKM. The CDR3 sequence is 16 residues long. This chain's CDR3 is CASSAPGARLTGELFF.

V usage is TRBV29-1 and J usage is TRBJ1-2. Germline V gene lookup returns CDR1 SQVTM and CDR2 ANQGSEA. This CDR3 comprises 13 residues. CDR3 amino acids: CSVVQQSNYGYTF.

V gene TRBV20-1 combines with J gene TRBJ2-1; TCRdb reports TRBD2, a call that lacks DNA to check it against. Germline loops: CDR1 DFQATT, CDR2 SNEGSKA (reference sequence). The CDR3 length is 13 residues. This chain's CDR3 is CSARGTSGFEQFF.

This chain uses TRBV5-4 with TRBJ2-2; as DNA is missing, the TRBD1 call by TCRdb cannot be tested. CDR1 and CDR2 (germline): SGHNT, YYREEE (reference sequence). This CDR3 has 16 residues. CDR3 amino acids: CASSLVQGVSTGELFF.

This chain connects TRBV4-1 to TRBJ2-3; TCRdb calls TRBD1, which cannot be checked without DNA. CDR3 length: 15 residues. CDR1 is MGHRA and CDR2 is YSYEKL in the germline V gene. CDR3 sequence reads: CASSRGQGSSDTQYF.